The sequence of this T cell receptor (beta chain) was determined in a study of T-cell reconstitution after alpha-beta-depleted transplantation in children. Molecular barcoding with unique molecular identifiers was used for the TCRbeta library. TCRdb reprocessed the PCR reads with MiXCR, giving one entry per CDR3 protein. This table has 200,000 to 250,000 distinct CDR3 sequences, approximately 9% appearing once. This clonotype was detected a few times. This CDR3 comprises 12 residues. Germline-derived CDR1 and CDR2 are SQVTM and ANQGSEA. Trimming left V 6 bases short and J 5 bases short, with 12 bases between.

The rearrangement links TRBV29-1 to TRBJ2-3, with TRBD1 as a possible D gene (5 bases). The receptor was isolated from a human donor who donated a stem cell graft to a child with acute lymphoblastic leukemia. The sample consisted of PBMCs from the stem cell graft donor, taken from the stem cell graft. The CDR3 DNA follows: TGCAGCGTCTCTAAAAGGGGAGATACGCAGTATTTT. Translation: CSVSKRGDTQYF.